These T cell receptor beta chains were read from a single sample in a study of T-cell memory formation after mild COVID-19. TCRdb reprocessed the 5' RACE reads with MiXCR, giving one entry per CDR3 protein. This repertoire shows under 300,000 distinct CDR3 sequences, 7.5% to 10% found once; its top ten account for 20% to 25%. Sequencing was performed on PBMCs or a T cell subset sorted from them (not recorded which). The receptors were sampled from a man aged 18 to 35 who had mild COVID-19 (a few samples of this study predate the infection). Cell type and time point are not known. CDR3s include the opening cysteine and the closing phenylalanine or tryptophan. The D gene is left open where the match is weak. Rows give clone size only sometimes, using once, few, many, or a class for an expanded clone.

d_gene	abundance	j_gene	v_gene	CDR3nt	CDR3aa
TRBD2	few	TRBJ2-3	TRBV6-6	TGTGCCAGCAGGAGGACTAGCGGGGGCGGAGATACGCAGTATTTT	CASRRTSGGGDTQYF
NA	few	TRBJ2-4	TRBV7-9	TGTGCCAGCGGTCCCGGACCGAGGGTCAAAAACATTCAGTACTTC	CASGPGPRVKNIQYF
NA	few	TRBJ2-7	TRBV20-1	TGCAGTGCTCCCTCGACATTCAATTCCTACGAGCAGTACTTC	CSAPSTFNSYEQYF
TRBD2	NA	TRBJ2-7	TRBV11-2	TGTGCCAGCAGGAACCCGCGGGGACTAGCGGGGCCCTCCTACGAGCAGTACTTC	CASRNPRGLAGPSYEQYF
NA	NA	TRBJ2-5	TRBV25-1	TGTGCCAGCAGTGTGGGGGACCCTTCCCAAGAGACCCAGTACTTC	CASSVGDPSQETQYF
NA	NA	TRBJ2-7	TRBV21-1	TGTGCCAGCAGAGACGCGAGGAGCTCCTACGAGCAGTACTTC	CASRDARSSYEQYF
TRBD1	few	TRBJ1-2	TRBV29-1	TGCAGCGTTACGGGACAGGCACCAACTATTGGCTACACCTTC	CSVTGQAPTIGYTF
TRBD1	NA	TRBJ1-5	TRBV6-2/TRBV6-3	TGTGCCAGCAGAACCGACAGGGGTCGGTTTCAGCCCCAGCATTTT	CASRTDRGRFQPQHF
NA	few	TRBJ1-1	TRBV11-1	TGTGCCAGCAGCCCCAACAGGGCCGACACTGAAGCTTTCTTT	CASSPNRADTEAFF
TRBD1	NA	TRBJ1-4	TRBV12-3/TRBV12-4	TGTGCCAGCAAACAGGGGTGGGGAAAACTGTTTTTT	CASKQGWGKLFF
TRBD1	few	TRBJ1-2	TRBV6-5	TGTGCCAGCAGTTCCAGGGGGGGGGCAAGCTACACCTTC	CASSSRGGASYTF
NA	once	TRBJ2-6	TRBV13	TGTGCCAGCAGCTTAAGGAAAAACTCTGGGGCCAACGTCCTGACTTTC	CASSLRKNSGANVLTF
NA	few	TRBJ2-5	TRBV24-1	TGTGCCACCAGTGATTCCCCGTCAGAGACCCAGTACTTC	CATSDSPSETQYF
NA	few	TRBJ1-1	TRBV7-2	TGTGCCAGCAGTCCCCGTCCGATGGGGAACACTGAAGCTTTCTTT	CASSPRPMGNTEAFF
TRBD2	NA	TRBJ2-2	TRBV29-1	TGCAGCGTCGGGGGGGGCACCGGGGAGCTGTTTTTT	CSVGGGTGELFF
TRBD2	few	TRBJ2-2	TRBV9	TGTGCCAGCAGCGTAGCGTGGTATCTAGCGGGGGAGTACACCGGGGAGCTGTTTTTT	CASSVAWYLAGEYTGELFF
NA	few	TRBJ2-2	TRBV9	TGTGCCAGCAGCGTAGATACGGGACTCTACACCGGGGAGCTGTTTTTT	CASSVDTGLYTGELFF
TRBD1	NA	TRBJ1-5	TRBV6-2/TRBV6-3	TGTGCCAGCAACGACAGGGTTAGCAATCAGCCCCAGCATTTT	CASNDRVSNQPQHF
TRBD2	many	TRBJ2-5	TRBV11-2	TGTGCCAGCAGCGCAATGGGACTAGTCGGAGAGACCCAGTACTTC	CASSAMGLVGETQYF
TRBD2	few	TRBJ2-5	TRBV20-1	TGCAGTGCTAGTCCCCCCATGGGACTAGCGTCCCGAGGGACCCAGTACTTC	CSASPPMGLASRGTQYF
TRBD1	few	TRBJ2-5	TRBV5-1	TGCGCCAGCAGCCAAGGGACAGGGGGTCATATTGAGACCCAGTACTTC	CASSQGTGGHIETQYF
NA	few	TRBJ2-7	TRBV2	TGTGCCAGCAGTGGTGCCAGGAATTACGAGCAGTACTTC	CASSGARNYEQYF
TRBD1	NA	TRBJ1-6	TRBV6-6	TGTGCCAGCACCTGGACAGGCTCTAATTCACCCCTCCACTTT	CASTWTGSNSPLHF
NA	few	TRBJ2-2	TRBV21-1	TGTGCCAGCAGCAAAGAGGTGGAAGGGGCGCAATCAGCCGGGGAGCTGTTTTTT	CASSKEVEGAQSAGELFF
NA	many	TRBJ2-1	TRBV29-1	TGCAGCGTTGAAGATCTGGGGCAGCCCAGGGAGCAGTTCTTC	CSVEDLGQPREQFF
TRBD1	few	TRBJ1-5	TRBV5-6	TGTGCCAGCAGCGGGGGGACAGGGGGCAATCAGCCCCAGCATTTT	CASSGGTGGNQPQHF
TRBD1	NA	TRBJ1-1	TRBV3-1	TGTGCCAGCAGCCAAGAGGGACAGTTGAACACTGAAGCTTTCTTT	CASSQEGQLNTEAFF
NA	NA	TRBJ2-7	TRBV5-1	TGCGCCAGCAGCCCCCCTGCACCTTACGAGCAGTACTTC	CASSPPAPYEQYF
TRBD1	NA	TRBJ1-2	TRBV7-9	TGTGCCAGCCAACAGGGGACTAACTATGGCTACACCTTC	CASQQGTNYGYTF
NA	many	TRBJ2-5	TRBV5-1	TGCGCCAGCAGCTTGGAACGGGGGAGGGAGACCCAGTACTTC	CASSLERGRETQYF
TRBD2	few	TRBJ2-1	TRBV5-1	TGCGCCAGCAGCCCTCGGAAGACTAGCGGGGGTGTGGAGTTCTTC	CASSPRKTSGGVEFF
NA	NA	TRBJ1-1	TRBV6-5	TGTGCCAGCAGTTACTCGAGCCGTGGACAAGCTTTCTTT	CASSYSSRGQAFF
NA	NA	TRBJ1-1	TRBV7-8	TGTGCCAGCAGCCGGCAGGGGCGCACTGAAGCTTTCTTT	CASSRQGRTEAFF
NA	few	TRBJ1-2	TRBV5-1	TGCGCCAGCAGCTTGGACCGACCAGGAAATGGCTACACCTTC	CASSLDRPGNGYTF
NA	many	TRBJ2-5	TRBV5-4	TGTGCCAGCAGCGCGAACAGTGGGGCGCAAGAGACCCAGTACTTC	CASSANSGAQETQYF
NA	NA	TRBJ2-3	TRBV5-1	TGCGCCAGCAGCCTGGAGTGGGATACGCAGTATTTT	CASSLEWDTQYF
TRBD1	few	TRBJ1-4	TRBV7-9	TGTGCCAGCAGCCCAAATCTGGGACAGTCGGAAAAACTGTTTTTT	CASSPNLGQSEKLFF
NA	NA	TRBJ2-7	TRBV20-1	TGCAGTGCTGCCCCCGAGGGCGGGTGGACCTACGAGCAGTACTTC	CSAAPEGGWTYEQYF
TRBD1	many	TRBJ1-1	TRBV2	TGTGCCAGCAGTGGCAGACAGGGTAGCACTGAAGCTTTCTTT	CASSGRQGSTEAFF
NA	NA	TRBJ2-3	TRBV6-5	TGTGCCAGCAGTTACGGGACCCTTTCAGATACGCAGTATTTT	CASSYGTLSDTQYF
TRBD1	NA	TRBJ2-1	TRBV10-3	TGTGCCGCCAAAGGGACAGAGGGCTACAATGAGCAGTTCTTC	CAAKGTEGYNEQFF
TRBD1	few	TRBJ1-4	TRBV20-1	TGCAGTGCTAACACAGGGGTGGGGGCCGGGAAACTGTTTTTT	CSANTGVGAGKLFF
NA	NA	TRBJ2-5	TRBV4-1	TGCGCCAGCAGCCAAGGGCCAGGCGGAAGGGGCATCCAAGAGACCCAGTACTTC	CASSQGPGGRGIQETQYF
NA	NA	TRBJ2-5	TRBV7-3	TGTGCCAGCAGCTTAAATCCAAACCAAGAGACCCAGTACTTC	CASSLNPNQETQYF
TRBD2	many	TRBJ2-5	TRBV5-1	TGCGCCAGCAGCTTGCAAAGCGGGGGGGCCGAAGAGACCCAGTACTTC	CASSLQSGGAEETQYF
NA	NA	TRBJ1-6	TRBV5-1	TGCGCCAGCACCCAAGACGGAGCAGGTTCACCCCTCCACTTT	CASTQDGAGSPLHF
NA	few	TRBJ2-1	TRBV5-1	TGCGCCAGCAGCCTGGGGCGGGGGCATATCAATGAGCAGTTCTTC	CASSLGRGHINEQFF
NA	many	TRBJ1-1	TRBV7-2	TGTGCCAGCAGCGCCTACCCGGTCCCGAGGGCTGAAGCTTTCTTT	CASSAYPVPRAEAFF
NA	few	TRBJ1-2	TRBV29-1	TGCAGCGGGGGCGGACAGAGTTATTCCAGCTACACCTTC	CSGGGQSYSSYTF
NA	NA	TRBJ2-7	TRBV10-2	TGCGCCAGCAGGGACCAGCTACGGAAAGAGCAGTACTTC	CASRDQLRKEQYF
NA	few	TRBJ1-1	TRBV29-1	TGCAGCGTGGGACAATTTAACACTGAAGCTTTCTTT	CSVGQFNTEAFF
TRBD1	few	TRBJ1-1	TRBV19	TGTGCCAGTAGTATGGGGACAGGGGTGAGGGCTGAAGCTTTCTTT	CASSMGTGVRAEAFF
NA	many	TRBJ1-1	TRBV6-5	TGTGCCAGCAGCTATCGGAGTCAGGGTAACACTGAAGCTTTCTTT	CASSYRSQGNTEAFF
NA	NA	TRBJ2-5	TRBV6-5	TGTGCCAGCAGTTACTTCGAGACCCAGTACTTC	CASSYFETQYF
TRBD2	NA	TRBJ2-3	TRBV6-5	TGTGCCAGCAGTCCATTTTACGGGGGGAGTCGAGATACGCAGTATTTT	CASSPFYGGSRDTQYF
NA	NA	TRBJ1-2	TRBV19	TGTGCCAGAGAAATCTATGGCTACACCTTC	CAREIYGYTF
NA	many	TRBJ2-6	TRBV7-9	TGTGCCAGCAGCCCTGGGGCCAACGTCCTGACTTTC	CASSPGANVLTF